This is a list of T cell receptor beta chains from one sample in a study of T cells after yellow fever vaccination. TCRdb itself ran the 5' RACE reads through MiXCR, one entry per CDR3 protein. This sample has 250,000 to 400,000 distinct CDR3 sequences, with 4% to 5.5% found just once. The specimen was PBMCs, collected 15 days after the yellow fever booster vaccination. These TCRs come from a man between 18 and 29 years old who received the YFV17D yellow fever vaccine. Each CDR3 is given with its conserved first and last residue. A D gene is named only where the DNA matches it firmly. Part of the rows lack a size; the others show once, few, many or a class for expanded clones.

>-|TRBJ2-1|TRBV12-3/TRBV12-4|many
TGTGCCAGCAGTACGTTTGTGATGAACAATGAGCAGTTCTTC
CASSTFVMNNEQFF
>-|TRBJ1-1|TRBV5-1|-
TGCGCCAGCGGACAAGACAGATCTTCTATGAACACTGAAGCTTTCTTT
CASGQDRSSMNTEAFF
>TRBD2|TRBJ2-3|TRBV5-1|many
TGCGCCAGCAGGGATAGCGGGGGATTTGGCACAGATACGCAGTATTTT
CASRDSGGFGTDTQYF
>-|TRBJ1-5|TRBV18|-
TGTGCCAGCTCACCCGGTCCTCTAGGCAATCAGCCCCAGCATTTT
CASSPGPLGNQPQHF
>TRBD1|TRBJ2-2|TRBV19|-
TGTGCCAGTAGCTCGACAGGGCCGGACACCGGGGAGCTGTTTTTT
CASSSTGPDTGELFF
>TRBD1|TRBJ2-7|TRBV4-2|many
TGTGCCAGCAGCCAACGCCCCGGGACAGGGGATTTCTACGAGCAGTACTTC
CASSQRPGTGDFYEQYF
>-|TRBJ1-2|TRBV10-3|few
TGTGCCATCAGTGAGCACTCAGGGGTTAGCAGCTATGGCTACACCTTC
CAISEHSGVSSYGYTF
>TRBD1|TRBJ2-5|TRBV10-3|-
TGTGCCATCAGTGCGACAGGGGCAAAGACCCAGTACTTC
CAISATGAKTQYF
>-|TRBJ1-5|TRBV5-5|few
TGTGCCAGCAGCGGGCCAGGGACGGAACAGCCCCAGCATTTT
CASSGPGTEQPQHF
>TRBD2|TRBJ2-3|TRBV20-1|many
TGCAGTACCCCGGCCCTCGGCGGGGGGGCGAAAGATACGCAGTATTTT
CSTPALGGGAKDTQYF
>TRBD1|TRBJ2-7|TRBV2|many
TGTGCCAGCAGACTGACAGGGAACCATGAGCAGTACTTC
CASRLTGNHEQYF
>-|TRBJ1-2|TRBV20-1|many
TGCAGTGCTACCAGGCCCGCTAACTATGGCTACACCTTC
CSATRPANYGYTF
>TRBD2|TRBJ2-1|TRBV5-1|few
TGCGCCAGCAGCTTGGGGTCGGGGGGGGATGCCTACAATGAGCAGTTCTTC
CASSLGSGGDAYNEQFF
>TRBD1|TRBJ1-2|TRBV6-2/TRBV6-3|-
TGTGCCAGCACCGCTGCTTGGGGACAGGGACATGGCTACACCTTC
CASTAAWGQGHGYTF
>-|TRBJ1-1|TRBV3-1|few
TGTGCCAGCAGCCAAGATCCAGCCCTGGGCACTGAAGCTTTCTTT
CASSQDPALGTEAFF
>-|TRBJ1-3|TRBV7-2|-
TGTGCCAGCAGCCCGGGGAAAGGAAACACCATATATTTT
CASSPGKGNTIYF
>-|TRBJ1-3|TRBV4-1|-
TGCGCCAGCAGCCAGAGAGGCAGGGCACAGTCTGGGAACACCATATATTTT
CASSQRGRAQSGNTIYF
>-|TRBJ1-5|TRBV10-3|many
TGTGCCATCAGTGTCAGACAGGAGAATCAGCCCCAGCATTTT
CAISVRQENQPQHF
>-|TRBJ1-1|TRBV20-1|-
TGCAGTGCCCAGAGGCGGGGAGGGAACACTGAAGCTTTCTTT
CSAQRRGGNTEAFF
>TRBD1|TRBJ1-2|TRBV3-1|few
TGTGCCAGCAGCCCCCGACAGGGATCGGGCTACACCTTC
CASSPRQGSGYTF
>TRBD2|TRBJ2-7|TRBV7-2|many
TGTGCCAGCAGCCCGCTAGCGGCGACCTACGAGCAGTACTTC
CASSPLAATYEQYF
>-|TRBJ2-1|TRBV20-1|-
TGCAGTGCTTATTACGTGCCGGGGGAGTTCTTC
CSAYYVPGEFF
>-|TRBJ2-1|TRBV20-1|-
TGCAGTGCTGGCCGCGGACTCGACAATGAGCAGTTCTTC
CSAGRGLDNEQFF
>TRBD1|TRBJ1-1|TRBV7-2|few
TGTGCCAGCAGCTTAGTTTTCAGGGGGCTAGACACTGAAGCTTTCTTT
CASSLVFRGLDTEAFF
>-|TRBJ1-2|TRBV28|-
TGTGGCAGTCTCGACCCTAGTTACTATGGCTACACCTTC
CGSLDPSYYGYTF
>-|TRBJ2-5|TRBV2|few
TGTGCCAGCAGTGAACTTCCATTAGGAGGAGAGGCCCAGTACTTC
CASSELPLGGEAQYF
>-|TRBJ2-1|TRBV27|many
TGTGCCAGCAGTAGACAAGGAAGAAGCAATGAGCAGTTCTTC
CASSRQGRSNEQFF
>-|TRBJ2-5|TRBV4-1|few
TGCGCCAGCAGCCAAGACCCCATTTCCCAAGAGACCCAGTACTTC
CASSQDPISQETQYF
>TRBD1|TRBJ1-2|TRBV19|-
TGTGCCAGTAGTGTCAGGGGGCGAGGCTACACCTTC
CASSVRGRGYTF
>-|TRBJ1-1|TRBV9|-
TGTGCCAGCGGACCCCCCGGCACTGAAGCTTTCTTT
CASGPPGTEAFF
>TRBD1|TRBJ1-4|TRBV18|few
TGTGCCAGCTCACCAATGGGGACAGACAATGAAAAACTGTTTTTT
CASSPMGTDNEKLFF
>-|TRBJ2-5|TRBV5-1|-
TGCGCCAGCAGCTTGGTTTACAGCCAAGAGACCCAGTACTTC
CASSLVYSQETQYF
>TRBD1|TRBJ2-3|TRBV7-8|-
TGTGCCAGCAGCCTTCGACAGGGGGCCCAAACAGATACGCAGTATTTT
CASSLRQGAQTDTQYF
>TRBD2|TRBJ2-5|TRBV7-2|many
TGTGCCAGCAGCGCCCCGGGTAGCGGGGGGGTCGGGACCCAGTACTTC
CASSAPGSGGVGTQYF
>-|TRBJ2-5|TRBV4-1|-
TGCGCCAGCAGCCAGGCGAGGGGTTTGGGGCAAGAGACCCAGTACTTC
CASSQARGLGQETQYF
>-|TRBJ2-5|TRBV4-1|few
TGCGCCAGCAGCCAAGGGGTCCTTGAGACCCAGTACTTC
CASSQGVLETQYF
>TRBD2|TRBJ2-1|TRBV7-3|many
TGTGCCAGCAGGCGTACTAGCGGGGGGGCCAATGAGCAGTTCTTC
CASRRTSGGANEQFF
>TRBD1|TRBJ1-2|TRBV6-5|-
TGTGCCAGCAGCACGGACAGGGGGCGAGGCTATGGCTACACCTTC
CASSTDRGRGYGYTF
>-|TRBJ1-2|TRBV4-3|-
TGCGCCAGCAGCCAAGTGACAGAACCTACCTATGGCTACACCTTC
CASSQVTEPTYGYTF
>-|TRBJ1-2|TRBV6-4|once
TGTGCCAGCAGTCACCCGGGCAGGGCCTATGGCTACACCTTC
CASSHPGRAYGYTF
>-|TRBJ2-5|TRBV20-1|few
TGCAGTGCCCTAGGGGGGCCGGCCCAGTACTTC
CSALGGPAQYF
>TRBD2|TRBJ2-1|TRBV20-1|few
TGCAGTGCTGCCTTCCTAGCGGGGGCGCAGTTCTTC
CSAAFLAGAQFF
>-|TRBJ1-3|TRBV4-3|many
TGCGCCAGCAGCCAAGATCACCGGCTCGGGGACACCATATATTTT
CASSQDHRLGDTIYF
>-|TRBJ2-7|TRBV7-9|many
TGTGCCAGCAGCATCGGGGAAGTCTACGAGCAGTACTTC
CASSIGEVYEQYF
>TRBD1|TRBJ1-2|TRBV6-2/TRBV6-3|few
TGTGCCAGCAGCGACCCCGGACAGGGGAAGTTTCTTTACTATGGCTACACCTTC
CASSDPGQGKFLYYGYTF
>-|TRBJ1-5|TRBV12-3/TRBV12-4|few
TGTGCCAGCAGTCTATACCCACGGGGGCTCTCTCAGCCCCAGCATTTT
CASSLYPRGLSQPQHF
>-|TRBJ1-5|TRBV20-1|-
TGCAGTGCTAGAGTGGGGGCGGAGCAGCCCCAGCATTTT
CSARVGAEQPQHF
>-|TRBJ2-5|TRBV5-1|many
TGCGCCAGCAGCTTGGGACAGAAAGAGACCCAGTACTTC
CASSLGQKETQYF
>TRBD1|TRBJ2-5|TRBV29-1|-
TGCAGCGTTCGTCCGGGACAGGATCAAGAGACCCAGTACTTC
CSVRPGQDQETQYF